The 30 T cell receptor beta chains below come from one sample, sequenced in a study of beta chain features in type 1 diabetes. General observations from the study: TCRB CDR3s from Type 1 diabetes patients were moderately but significantly shorter in all four CD4+ subsets.

Investigators reverse transcribed all isolated RNA, so they sequenced expressed TCRB transcripts. The data were produced by immunoSEQ multiplex PCR, yet TCRdb's version contains in-frame clones alone and is incomplete. Among about 300,000 clones listed, roughly 13% were seen once. Antigens for these TCRs are unknown. Specimen: naive CD4+ T cells from blood. These receptor sequences come from a young woman with type 1 diabetes.

V is TRBV6-1 and J is TRBJ2-7; TRBD1 agrees at 9 bases. The length of the CDR3 is 14 residues. Per the germline V gene, CDR1 is MNHNS and CDR2 is SASEGT. J lost 1 base, V lost 7 bases, and 5 bases had no gene match. The CDR3 sequence: CASISGTGSYEQYV. CDR3 nucleotides: TGTGCCAGCATTTCCGGGACAGGGTCCTACGAGCAGTACGTC.

The gene calls are TRBV19 and TRBJ1-4, with D possibly matching TRBD1 (5 bases). The CDR3 consists of 14 residues. Germline CDR1 LNHDA, CDR2 SQIVND (reference sequence). Trimming pared 3 bases from V and 7 bases from J, leaving 12 bases between. The CDR3 bases are TGTGCCAGTAGTATCCAGGGTCGGCGTGAAAAACTGTTTTTT. Protein: CASSIQGRREKLFF.

The chain links TRBV29-1 to TRBJ1-4, with D tentatively TRBD1 (5 bases). The CDR3 is made up of 14 amino acids. From germline, CDR1 is SQVTM and CDR2 ANQGSEA. V was clipped by 6 bases and J by 2 bases, with 13 bases between them. The CDR3 spells CSVKDSRTNEKLFF. CDR3 sequence (DNA): TGCAGCGTAAAAGACAGCAGGACTAATGAAAAACTGTTTTTT. The full variable domain, its missing parts supplied by reference TRBV29-1 and TRBJ1-4, is SAVISQKPSRDICQRGTSLTIQCQVDSQVTMMFWYRQQPGQSLTLIATANQGSEATYESGFVIDKFPISRPNLTFSTLTVSNMSPEDSSIYLCSVKDSRTNEKLFFGSGTQLSVL.

The sample holds a few counts of this clone. The rearrangement links TRBV28 to TRBJ2-1, with 8 bases matching TRBD1. This CDR3 contains 14 residues. CDR1 and CDR2 (germline): MDHEN, SYDVKM. V dropped 3 bases and J dropped 9; count of bases not matched to a gene: 7. The CDR3 is CASSLADRDGEQFF. The CDR3 region has the DNA TGTGCCAGCAGTTTGGCGGACAGGGATGGTGAGCAGTTCTTC.

There are a few counts of this clone. The V and J genes are TRBV15 and TRBJ2-2; weak D call: TRBD2 (6 bases). V was trimmed by 0 bases and J by 3 bases, leaving 8 bases between them. CDR1 is LNHNV, CDR2 YYDKDF, per germline (reference sequence). This CDR3 is built from 15 residues. The CDR3 DNA reads as TGTGCCACCAGCAGAGATGCGGGGTACACCGGGGAGCTGTTTTTT. It specifies CATSRDAGYTGELFF.

The chain joins TRBV5-1 to TRBJ1-3, with D tentatively TRBD1 (6 bases). CDR1 SGHRS and CDR2 YFSETQ come from the germline V gene. Trimming took off 0 bases at V and 4 bases at J, with 11 bases between the two ends. This CDR3 has 15 residues. The CDR3 loop reads CASSLEGHSGNTIYF. CDR3 bases: TGCGCCAGCAGCTTGGAGGGACACTCCGGAAACACCATATATTTT.

In this sample, this clone turned up a few times. The chain employs TRBV6-6 and TRBJ2-5; TRBD2 aligns across 7 bases. The CDR3 covers 13 residues. J was trimmed by 4 bases and V by 4 bases; bases with no gene match: 3. Germline V gene data show CDR1 as MNHNY and CDR2 as SVGAGI (reference sequence). The CDR3: CASSWEGRETQYF. The CDR3 DNA reads TGTGCCAGCAGTTGGGAGGGGCGAGAGACCCAGTACTTC.

The chain employs TRBV9 and TRBJ2-7; 10 nucleotides match TRBD2. Germline CDR1 reads SGDLS; CDR2 reads YYNGEE. The V segment lost 4 bases and the J segment 3 bases; nucleotides outside the gene matches: 7. This CDR3 region has 15 residues. CDR3 DNA sequence: TGTGCCAGCAGCCCCCGGCTAGCGGGAGACTACGAGCAGTACTTC. This sequence encodes CASSPRLAGDYEQYF.

The chain combines TRBV11-3 with TRBJ2-7; TRBD1 might be the D (6 bases). From germline, CDR1 is SGHNT and CDR2 YENEEA. Trimming removed 5 bases at V and 7 bases at J, with 18 bases between. The CDR3 extends over 14 amino acids. Here the CDR3 reads CASSRGVGAGEQYV. The CDR3, as DNA: TGTGCCAGCAGCCGTGGAGTGGGGGCAGGGGAGCAGTACGTC.

The chain uses TRBV18 and TRBJ1-5, with a possible D match to TRBD1 (5 bases). The germline V gene encodes CDR1 KGHSH and CDR2 LQKENI. V shed 5 bases and J shed 7 bases, with 12 bases lying between them. This CDR3 comprises 13 residues. The CDR3 nucleotides are TGTGCCAGCTCAAAGGGGCTGGAGCAGCCCCAGCATTTT. Its protein is CASSKGLEQPQHF.

This clone was seen more than once but under ten times. The chain combines TRBV4-1 with TRBJ2-2; the match to TRBD2 covers 9 bases. Trimming took 7 bases from V and 7 from J; bases not matched to a gene: 10. The CDR3 has 15 amino acids. Per the germline V gene, CDR1 is MGHRA and CDR2 is YSYEKL. The CDR3, as DNA: TGCGCCAGCAAGGGGATAGCGGGAGTGGTCGGGGAGCTGTTTTTT. Translated: CASKGIAGVVGELFF.

This clone was picked up a small number of times. This chain connects TRBV29-1 to TRBJ1-2, with 9 nucleotides matching TRBD1. V was pared by 6 bases and J by 0 bases, with 5 bases of the junction left unmatched. The CDR3 has 14 amino acids. Per the germline V gene, CDR1 is SQVTM and CDR2 is ANQGSEA. The CDR3 DNA sequence: TGCAGCGTCACCGGGACAGGGCCTAACTATGGCTACACCTTC. Protein: CSVTGTGPNYGYTF.

The chain links TRBV7-9 to TRBJ2-1; 8 positions match TRBD2. The germline V gene encodes CDR1 SEHNR and CDR2 FQNEAQ (reference sequence). The V segment lost 7 bases and the J segment 7 bases; nucleotides outside the gene matches: 18. The CDR3 covers 17 residues. The CDR3, as DNA: TGTGCCAGCACCCCGCCCAGCGGGAGAGTGGAGGGTAATGAGCAGTTCTTC. Translation: CASTPPSGRVEGNEQFF.

This clone was recorded a few times. The chain recombines TRBV5-1 with TRBJ2-3; perhaps TRBD2 as D (5 bases). The ends were cut back, 4 bases at V and 3 bases at J, with 18 bases in the middle. Per the germline V gene, CDR1 is SGHRS and CDR2 is YFSETQ. There are 16 residues in the CDR3. The CDR3 spells CASSPGRGRGTDTQYF. CDR3 nucleotides: TGCGCCAGCAGCCCCGGACGAGGGCGAGGGACAGATACGCAGTATTTT.

V is TRBV5-1 and J is TRBJ2-7, with 8 bases matching TRBD2. Germline CDR1 SGHRS, CDR2 YFSETQ. CDR3 length equals 15 residues. Trimming at V came to 2 bases and at J to 0 bases, leaving 4 bases not matched to a gene. The DNA for the CDR3 is TGCGCCAGCAGCTTCACTAGCGGCATCTCCTACGAGCAGTACTTC. Its protein is CASSFTSGISYEQYF.

The rearrangement uses TRBV28 and TRBJ1-2; no definite D call. CDR3 length equals 12 residues. Trimming took off 5 bases at V and 8 bases at J, with 12 bases between the two ends. CDR1 and CDR2 from the germline V gene are MDHEN and SYDVKM. The CDR3 region is CASSPPTRGYTF. CDR3 in DNA: TGTGCCAGCAGTCCCCCCACCCGGGGCTACACCTTC.

The chain employs TRBV7-2 and TRBJ2-3; 14 bases are a match to TRBD2. The CDR3 runs 17 residues. Germline V gives CDR1 SGHTA, CDR2 FQGNSA. The V segment lost 5 bases and the J segment 1 base; nucleotides outside the gene matches: 5. In DNA form, the CDR3 reads TGTGCCAGCAGCCAGACTAGCGGGAGGGCCCGCACAGATACGCAGTATTTT. It encodes CASSQTSGRARTDTQYF.

This clone has only a few counts. This chain uses TRBV4-1 with TRBJ2-3, with 14 bases that match TRBD2. The germline V gene has CDR1 MGHRA and CDR2 YSYEKL. The junction had 4 bases not matched to a gene; V was cut back by 4 bases and J by 4 bases. The CDR3 runs 16 residues. CDR3 loop: CASSPRLAGGADTQYF. The CDR3, as DNA: TGCGCCAGCAGCCCCCGACTAGCGGGAGGGGCAGATACGCAGTATTTT.

J is TRBJ2-3 and V is TRBV5-1, with D maybe TRBD2 (6 bases). Between the trimmed V and J ends, which lost 4 bases and 2 bases, there was a span of 14 bases. CDR3 size: 15 residues. Looked up from germline, CDR1 is SGHRS and CDR2 is YFSETQ. CDR3 in DNA: TGCGCCAGCAGCCTGCACCGGGACTCCACAGATACGCAGTATTTT. As protein: CASSLHRDSTDTQYF.

The J gene is TRBJ1-2, the V gene TRBV11-2, with 9 bases fitting TRBD1. With 3 bases clipped from V and 8 bases from J, the junction kept 7 bases outside the gene matches. CDR3 length: 14 residues. The germline gives CDR1 SGHAT, CDR2 FQNNGV. The CDR3 nucleotides read TGTGCCAGCAGCTTGGGGACAGGGATCTTGGGCTACACCTTC. It specifies CASSLGTGILGYTF. Complete variable domain (other parts from reference TRBV11-2 and TRBJ1-2): EAGVAQSPRYKIIEKRQSVAFWCNPISGHATLYWYQQILGQGPKLLIQFQNNGVVDDSQLPKDRFSAERLKGVDSTLKIQPAKLEDSAVYLCASSLGTGILGYTFGSGTRLTVV.

This clone has only a few counts. The genes are TRBV20-1 and TRBJ2-1, with D tentatively TRBD1 (5 bases). The CDR3 runs 10 residues. The germline gives CDR1 DFQATT, CDR2 SNEGSKA (reference sequence). V lost 4 bases and J 10 bases, leaving 8 bases between the germline ends. CDR3 in DNA: TGCAGTGCTAAGGGGCCGGAGCAGTTCTTC. This gives the protein CSAKGPEQFF.

The V call is TRBV28, the J call TRBJ2-7, with TRBD1 as a possible D gene (5 bases). From germline, CDR1 is MDHEN and CDR2 SYDVKM. The CDR3 is made up of 15 amino acids. V lost 6 bases to trimming and J lost 4 bases, with 19 bases between them. The CDR3, as DNA: TGTGCCAGCAGCAACCCGACAGTCCCCCCTTACGAGCAGTACTTC. Protein sequence: CASSNPTVPPYEQYF.

This clone has only a few counts. The rearrangement uses TRBV7-9 and TRBJ2-3; 7 positions agree with TRBD2. V lost 7 bases and J lost 0; bases outside the gene matches: 10. The CDR3 is made up of 16 amino acids. Looked up from germline, CDR1 is SEHNR and CDR2 is FQNEAQ (reference sequence). The CDR3, as DNA: TGTGCCAGCACCCTAACCCTAGCGGAGAGCACAGATACGCAGTATTTT. It codes for CASTLTLAESTDTQYF.

The V gene is TRBV28, the J gene TRBJ2-7, with 10 nucleotides matching TRBD2. V shed 7 bases, J shed 2 bases, and the junction held 11 bases outside the gene matches. CDR3 length: 16 amino acids. Germline-derived CDR1 and CDR2 are MDHEN and SYDVKM. The CDR3 spells CASTGRGTSEAYEQYF. The CDR3 bases are TGTGCCAGCACTGGCCGGGGGACTAGCGAGGCCTACGAGCAGTACTTC.

CDR3 in DNA: TGTGCCAGCAGCTTAAATGGGGGGAGCTCCTACAATGAGCAGTTCTTC. Amino acids: CASSLNGGSSYNEQFF. This rearrangement joins TRBV7-2 to TRBJ2-1; TRBD2 might be the D (6 bases). CDR3 length: 16 amino acids. The V and J ends lost 2 bases and 0 bases respectively, with 11 bases between them. Looked up from germline, CDR1 is SGHTA and CDR2 is FQGNSA.

This clone was seen a handful of times. The genes are TRBV18 and TRBJ1-4; D gene uncertain. Germline assignment: CDR1 KGHSH and CDR2 LQKENI. V was shortened by 3 bases and J by 0 bases, with 2 bases between the two germline ends. This CDR3 has 13 amino acids. The CDR3 nucleotides are TGTGCCAGCTCACCTACAACTAATGAAAAACTGTTTTTT. It codes for CASSPTTNEKLFF.

This chain links TRBV28 with TRBJ2-7; D gene uncertain. V lost 3 bases and J lost 6, with 15 bases in between. The CDR3 runs to 14 residues. CDR1 MDHEN and CDR2 SYDVKM come from the germline V gene. In nucleotides, the CDR3 is TGTGCCAGCAGTTTTGGCGGATCCTTTGGCGAGCAGTACTTC. Translated: CASSFGGSFGEQYF.

The rearrangement joins TRBV30 to TRBJ1-1; D might be TRBD1 (6 bases). V was clipped by 0 bases and J by 0 bases, with 17 bases between them. Germline CDR1 GTSNPN, CDR2 SVGIG (reference sequence). The CDR3 consists of 17 residues. Here the CDR3 reads CAWSVVQGWFVNTEAFF. The CDR3, as DNA: TGTGCCTGGAGTGTGGTACAGGGTTGGTTCGTGAACACTGAAGCTTTCTTT.

CDR3 in amino acids: CASSSERESEQYV. DNA of the CDR3: TGTGCCAGCAGCTCCGAGCGGGAGTCCGAGCAGTACGTC. V and J are TRBV11-2 and TRBJ2-7; 8 nucleotides align to TRBD2. Germline-derived CDR1 and CDR2 are SGHAT and FQNNGV. CDR3 length: 13 residues. V was pared by 4 bases and J by 6 bases, with 5 bases of the junction left unmatched.

The rearrangement links TRBV19 to TRBJ1-2, with TRBD1 as a possible D gene (5 bases). CDR1 is LNHDA, CDR2 SQIVND, per germline (reference sequence). V was pared by 7 bases and J by 4 bases, with 13 bases between. This CDR3 spans 13 amino acids. The CDR3 coding sequence is TGTGCCAGTAACCCTGCAGGGTCCTATGGCTACACCTTC. This sequence encodes CASNPAGSYGYTF.